This record concerns one T cell receptor beta chain sequence. The sample is drawn from a study of cytomegalovirus exposure and HLA in healthy donors. Primers for the PCR totalled 60 Vbeta and 13 Jbeta. Generated by immunoSEQ multiplex PCR, the TCRdb table keeps only in-frame clones and is missing some. The sample consists of more than 95,000 clones, 75% to 85% of them appearing once. The V segment lost 6 bases and the J segment 5 bases; nucleotides outside the gene matches: 4. The length of the CDR3 is 11 residues. CDR1 is DFQATT and CDR2 is SNEGSKA in the germline V gene (reference sequence). The V and J genes are TRBV20-1 and TRBJ2-7; 7 positions agree with TRBD2. The TCR was taken from a young man in good health and CMV-seropositive. The sample comprised PBMCs. This CDR3 is CSAAGVDEQYF. The CDR3 coding sequence is TGCAGTGCCGCGGGAGTGGACGAGCAGTACTTC.